The clone carrying this T cell receptor beta chain was observed many times. Construction of the TCRbeta library involved unique molecular identifiers. A single record per CDR3 protein comes from TCRdb applying MiXCR to the PCR reads. The sample yields 150,000 to 250,000 distinct CDR3 sequences, just over 14% seen once. This sample was included in a study of T-cell reconstitution after alpha-beta-depleted transplantation in children. V shed 3 bases, J shed 5 bases, and the junction held 1 base outside the gene matches. The CDR3 sequence is 12 residues long. The germline V gene has CDR1 SQVTM and CDR2 ANQGSEA.

The sample consisted of PBMCs from the stem cell graft donor, taken from the stem cell graft. The chain employs TRBV29-1 and TRBJ2-5, with 9 bases that match TRBD1. The TCR originated in a human donor who donated a stem cell graft to a child with acute lymphoblastic leukemia. This chain's CDR3 is CSVETGGETQYF. The CDR3, as DNA: TGCAGCGTTGAGACAGGGGGTGAGACCCAGTACTTC. Filled out from reference TRBV29-1 and TRBJ2-5, the complete variable domain reads SAVISQKPSRDICQRGTSLTIQCQVDSQVTMMFWYRQQPGQSLTLIATANQGSEATYESGFVIDKFPISRPNLTFSTLTVSNMSPEDSSIYLCSVETGGETQYFGPGTRLLVL.